This TCR beta chain was found in a study of shared clonotypes between healthy human individuals. In the original processing: ImmunoSEQ sequences covered only the junction and lacked quality scores; filtering therefore differed. Repertoires were generated with immunoSEQ multiplex PCR, while TCRdb's copy carries only in-frame clones and drops some. V and J calls and clone size come straight from that table; D and trimming were deduced from the DNA. This table has about 490,000 clones, 76% appearing once. As regards this clone: What it binds is unknown.

The V end was cut by 5 bases, the J end by 7 bases, with 18 bases between. The CDR3 is 15 residues long. CDR1 is MDHEN and CDR2 is SYDVKM in the germline V gene. Overall study results and limits: Among donors, sharing of clonotypes was expected to be affected by sequencing depth.

This sequence originates from a woman in her thirties or forties in good health. Some clones in this sample may be carry-over from other donors' samples. The chain couples TRBV28 to TRBJ1-5, with D possibly being TRBD1 (5 bases). The sample consisted of PBMCs. CDR3 DNA: TGTGCCAGCAGTATACAGCAGGGATGGGGGCAGCCCCAGCATTTT. As protein: CASSIQQGWGQPQHF.